This is a list of T cell receptor beta chains from one sample in a study of blood T cells in healthy people across ages. TCRdb used MiXCR to reprocess the 5' RACE reads, holding one entry per CDR3 protein. The sample gives 1.5 million to 2 million distinct CDR3 sequences, roughly 30% of which show up once; more than 6% is in the top ten. Sequencing input: blood. The receptor set was obtained from a woman aged 30 to 39 in good health. Both conserved end residues are part of each CDR3. The D gene is left open where the match is weak. Clone size is not always given. Where it is, it says once, few, many or a class for expanded clones.

>NA|NA|TRBV30|TRBJ1-1
CAWRTPWQNTEAFF
>TRBD1|NA|TRBV7-2|TRBJ2-1
CASSFTGLNRGNEQFF
>NA|NA|TRBV14|TRBJ1-1
CASSQLQGGEAFF
>NA|many|TRBV29-1|TRBJ2-1
CSVQGRLGNEQFF
>NA|NA|TRBV5-1|TRBJ2-3
CASSRRKGDAQYF
>NA|few|TRBV20-1|TRBJ2-6
CSASPSIGDSGANVLTF
>NA|few|TRBV20-1|TRBJ1-4
CSAPDGENEKLFF
>NA|NA|TRBV7-9|TRBJ2-3
CASSARQVGHTDTQYF
>NA|NA|TRBV20-1|TRBJ2-7
CSARRTASSYEQYF
>NA|NA|TRBV7-2|TRBJ2-1
CAGSSRRAYYNGQFF
>TRBD1|NA|TRBV5-1|TRBJ1-2
CASSLNTGTGHLYGYTF
>NA|NA|TRBV28|TRBJ2-7
CASSPAVPYEQYF
>NA|NA|TRBV15|TRBJ1-5
CATSRRRATGTNQPQHF
>TRBD2|NA|TRBV20-1|TRBJ2-3
CSAPSGSRSDTQYF
>TRBD1|NA|TRBV4-1|TRBJ1-1
CASSQATGTGPNTEAFF
>TRBD2|many|TRBV4-1|TRBJ2-7
CASSQGSGSIPEQYF
>TRBD1|NA|TRBV9|TRBJ2-6
CASSTRDRVRGSGANVLTF
>NA|few|TRBV7-2|TRBJ1-2
CASSSTGTLYGYTF
>NA|few|TRBV20-1|TRBJ2-1
CSASGRYNEQFF
>NA|once|TRBV7-2|TRBJ2-3
CASSLAGGVPSTDTQYF
>TRBD2|few|TRBV5-6|TRBJ2-5
CASSLKGLGRETQYF
>NA|few|TRBV12-3/TRBV12-4|TRBJ2-7
CASSPFPWEQYF
>TRBD2|NA|TRBV9|TRBJ2-1
CASSVVPSGLSSYNEQFF
>NA|few|TRBV7-2|TRBJ2-1
CASSWLAPLVSKQFF
>NA|NA|TRBV12-3/TRBV12-4|TRBJ2-7
CASRLDASRNEQYF